This T cell receptor (beta chain) was found in a study of blood T cells in healthy people across ages. The study, taken as a whole, reports: Whereas aged donors had fewer naive CD4+ cells, long-lived donors had more of them and higher diversity.

Turning to this clonotype: The target antigen is unknown.

The authors ran a second PCR of about 6 to 11 cycles using a sample-barcoded 5' primer and a J-beta primer mix. At least 2.5 million CDR3-containing paired-end reads were obtained per sample. TCRdb analysed the 5' RACE reads with MiXCR anew, one entry per CDR3 protein. The sample includes roughly 900,000 distinct CDR3 sequences, around 49% of them seen just once. Material: blood. The TCR sequence derives from a man aged 25-40 years in good health.

The CDR3 DNA reads TGCGCCAGCGGAGGGACTAGCGGGGTAGAGACCCAGTACTTC. Its translation: CASGGTSGVETQYF. The V gene is TRBV5-1, the J gene TRBJ2-5; 13 bases fit TRBD2. CDR1 SGHRS and CDR2 YFSETQ come from the germline V gene. V lost 7 bases and J lost 4; bases outside the gene matches: 4. The CDR3 runs 14 residues.